These 30 T cell receptor beta chains originate from one sample sequenced in a study of T cell responses to AZD1222 COVID-19 vaccine. Profiled with immunoSEQ multiplex PCR; TCRdb holds only in-frame clones, not every one. The sample holds 60,000 to 70,000 clones, less than 90% seen once. Sequencing was performed on peripheral blood, taken on day 0 of AZD1222 vaccination. These receptors all come from an adult in good health.

V gene TRBV24-1 combines with J gene TRBJ1-1; 12 bases line up with TRBD1. From germline, CDR1 is KGHDR and CDR2 SFDVKD. J was trimmed by 11 bases and V by 7 bases; bases with no gene match: 10. This CDR3 has 14 residues. CDR3 in amino acids: CATRAPGQGARAFF. CDR3 in DNA: TGTGCCACCAGAGCGCCGGGACAGGGGGCCCGGGCTTTCTTT.

The genes are TRBV7-8 and TRBJ2-1; 12 bases line up with TRBD2. J gave up 5 bases and V 5 bases, and 4 bases lay outside the gene matches. The CDR3 has 15 residues. Germline lookup yields CDR1 SGHVS and CDR2 FQNEAQ. CDR3 DNA: TGTGCCAGCAGCACCCTAGCGGGGGGGGACAATGAGCAGTTCTTC. Translating gives CASSTLAGGDNEQFF.

This sequence joins TRBV5-1 and TRBJ1-4; possible D gene TRBD1, 6 bases. The CDR3 consists of 16 residues. The germline CDR1 and CDR2 sequences are SGHRS and YFSETQ. Trimming took off 4 bases at V and 7 bases at J, with 20 bases between the two ends. Here the CDR3 reads CASSRKQQGKGEKLFF. For the CDR3, the DNA is TGCGCCAGCAGCCGAAAGCAACAGGGAAAAGGTGAAAAACTGTTTTTT.

The chain has TRBV18 and TRBJ1-1; D ambiguous. Germline values: CDR1 KGHSH, CDR2 LQKENI. CDR3 size: 14 residues. Trimming cost V 2 bases and J 0 bases, with 7 bases left between them. CDR3 in amino acids: CASSPILMNTEAFF. The CDR3 bases are TGTGCCAGCTCACCAATTCTCATGAACACTGAAGCTTTCTTT.

CDR3 amino acids: CASSIMGGDLMNTEAFF. Written as DNA, the CDR3 is TGTGCCAGTAGTATTATGGGAGGCGATCTCATGAACACTGAAGCTTTCTTT. This chain uses TRBV19 with TRBJ1-1; D is uncertain. Germline V gene lookup returns CDR1 LNHDA and CDR2 SQIVND (reference sequence). Trimming pared 3 bases from V and 0 bases from J, leaving 17 bases between. The CDR3 consists of 17 residues. The full variable domain, its missing parts supplied by reference TRBV19 and TRBJ1-1, is DGGITQSPKYLFRKEGQNVTLSCEQNLNHDAMYWYRQDPGQGLRLIYYSQIVNDFQKGDIAEGYSVSREKKESFPLTVTSAQKNPTAFYLCASSIMGGDLMNTEAFFGQGTRLTVV.

The V call is TRBV3-1 (or the pseudogene TRBV3-2), the J call TRBJ2-3; weak D call: TRBD1 (6 bases). Deletions cut 1 base from V and 0 bases from J, with 8 bases between. Germline loops: CDR1 LGHDT, CDR2 YNNKEL (reference sequence). The CDR3 has 15 residues. DNA for the CDR3: TGTGCCAGCAGCCAAGGAGGGGGAAGCACAGATACGCAGTATTTT. Translated, it gives CASSQGGGSTDTQYF.

The chain recombines TRBV28 with TRBJ2-3, with 14 bases that match TRBD2. Germline trimming cut 7 bases from V and 1 base from J; bases unmatched to any gene: 7. This CDR3 region has 17 residues. The germline CDR1 and CDR2 sequences are MDHEN and SYDVKM. CDR3 sequence (DNA): TGTGCCAGCAACCCGACTAGCGGGGGGGTCCGCACAGATACGCAGTATTTT. It is translated as CASNPTSGGVRTDTQYF.

The chain couples TRBV7-9 to TRBJ1-2, with a tentative D call TRBD1 (6 bases). This CDR3 is 15 amino acids long. Per germline, CDR1 SEHNR and CDR2 FQNEAQ (reference sequence). Trimming left V 3 bases short and J 12 bases short, with 23 bases between. The CDR3 sequence: CASSFDWGTSMANTF. The CDR3 region has the DNA TGTGCCAGCAGCTTTGACTGGGGGACATCTATGGCTAACACCTTC.

This clone was seen a single time. The chain carries TRBV5-4 and TRBJ2-5, with 7 bases fitting TRBD2. The CDR3 is made up of 14 amino acids. The V and J ends lost 3 bases and 4 bases, in that order; junction bases with no gene match: 6. CDR1 and CDR2 from the germline V gene are SGHNT and YYREEE (reference sequence). The CDR3 is CASSSVTSLETQYF. The CDR3 DNA is TGTGCCAGCAGCTCCGTGACTAGCCTAGAGACCCAGTACTTC.

The CDR3 DNA reads TGTGCCAGCAGCCCCGGTAGGACCCAGTACTTC. Its translation: CASSPGRTQYF. The chain recombines TRBV11-2 with TRBJ2-5, with unresolved D. Trimming stripped 5 bases from V and 7 bases from J, with 8 bases between. Germline V CDR1 and CDR2: SGHAT, FQNNGV. The CDR3 length is 11 residues.

CDR3 loop: CASSGYRSYGYTF. The DNA of the CDR3 is TGTGCCAGCAGCGGATACAGGAGCTATGGCTACACCTTC. The chain is built from TRBV7-9 and TRBJ1-2; D is perhaps TRBD1 (5 bases). This CDR3 is built from 13 residues. Germline CDR1 SEHNR, CDR2 FQNEAQ (reference sequence). With 5 bases removed from V and 4 bases from J, the gap between germline ends came to 11 bases.

The chain employs TRBV9 and TRBJ1-3, with a weak D call TRBD1 (5 bases). Germline CDR1 and CDR2: SGDLS and YYNGEE. With 2 bases removed from V and 0 bases from J, the gap between germline ends came to 9 bases. The CDR3 covers 15 residues. The CDR3, as DNA: TGTGCCAGCAGCGTGGGTGGGGGCTCTGGAAACACCATATATTTT. This gives the protein CASSVGGGSGNTIYF.

This clone was observed a few times. The chain recombines TRBV25-1 with TRBJ2-7; 8 bases line up with TRBD1. CDR3 length: 16 residues. Trimming cost V 5 bases and J 0 bases; bases outside gene matches: 9. Germline-derived CDR1 and CDR2 are MGHDK and SYGVNS. The CDR3 sequence: CASSPVGTGGSYEQYF. The DNA for the CDR3 is TGTGCCAGCAGTCCCGTCGGTACAGGGGGCTCCTACGAGCAGTACTTC.

This chain links TRBV10-2 with TRBJ2-5, with D perhaps matching TRBD1 or TRBD2 (6 bases each). CDR3 length: 15 residues. The germline CDR1 and CDR2 sequences are WSHSY and SAAADI. The germline V and J ends were trimmed by 1 base and 2 bases, with 11 bases remaining between them. CDR3 sequence: CASSEFPGAQETQYF. DNA for the CDR3: TGCGCCAGCAGTGAGTTTCCGGGGGCTCAAGAGACCCAGTACTTC.

The genes are TRBV12-3 or TRBV12-4 and TRBJ1-2; 9 bases map to TRBD1. CDR3 length: 13 amino acids. The V gene end was trimmed by 7 bases and the J gene end by 6 bases; junction bases not matched to a gene: 6. The CDR3 DNA reads as TGTGCCAGCATGACAGGGGGGGGTCATGGCTACACCTTC. Protein product: CASMTGGGHGYTF.

Here the CDR3 reads CASSYSGTVYGYTF. The CDR3 DNA is TGTGCCAGCAGTTACTCCGGGACAGTTTATGGCTACACCTTC. V gene TRBV6-5 combines with J gene TRBJ1-2, with TRBD1 matching over 7 bases. CDR1 is MNHEY and CDR2 is SVGAGI in the germline V gene. The CDR3 totals 14 residues. The J segment lost 5 bases and the V segment lost 0 bases, leaving 3 bases of the junction unmatched.

This sequence joins TRBV29-1 and TRBJ1-3, with no clear D. V was pared by 6 bases and J by 3 bases, with 9 bases between. Germline values: CDR1 SQVTM, CDR2 ANQGSEA. The CDR3 consists of 12 residues. CDR3 region: CSVFRDGNTIYF. The CDR3 nucleotides are TGCAGCGTCTTCCGGGATGGAAACACCATATATTTT.

CDR3 sequence: CASSFAGADTQYF. The CDR3 DNA sequence: TGTGCCAGCAGCTTTGCTGGGGCAGATACGCAGTATTTT. The chain has TRBV7-2 and TRBJ2-3; D unresolved. The CDR3 loop spans 13 amino acids. Germline V gives CDR1 SGHTA, CDR2 FQGNSA. Trimming left V 3 bases short and J 4 bases short, with 8 bases between.

This rearrangement joins TRBV3-1 (or the pseudogene TRBV3-2) to TRBJ1-1, with D uncertain. The CDR3 totals 13 residues. Germline V gene sequence: CDR1 LGHDT, CDR2 YNNKEL (reference sequence). Trimming took 1 base from V and 9 from J, leaving 12 bases between them. As DNA, the CDR3 is TGTGCCAGCAGCCAAGGGATGGAAAGTAAAGCTTTCTTT. Its translation: CASSQGMESKAFF.

The chain employs TRBV5-1 and TRBJ2-1; the D is unclear. Trimming took off 4 bases at V and 4 bases at J, with 9 bases between the two ends. CDR1 is SGHRS and CDR2 is YFSETQ in the germline V gene. This CDR3 spans 13 amino acids. CDR3 in DNA: TGCGCCAGCAGCCTAGGGCCTTACAATGAGCAGTTCTTC. This sequence encodes CASSLGPYNEQFF.

V gene TRBV6-5 combines with J gene TRBJ2-5, with no clear D. The germline V gene has CDR1 MNHEY and CDR2 SVGAGI. V lost 8 bases and J 3 bases, leaving 16 bases between the germline ends. The CDR3 totals 14 residues. The CDR3 nucleotides are TGTGCCAGCCACCGGTTAATGGGCGAAGAGACCCAGTACTTC. As protein: CASHRLMGEETQYF.

The chain couples TRBV14 to TRBJ1-6; D not certain. The CDR3 runs 13 residues. The germline V and J ends were trimmed by 4 bases and 9 bases, with 10 bases remaining between them. CDR1 is SGHDN and CDR2 is FVKESK in the germline V gene. The CDR3 coding sequence is TGTGCCAGCAGCCCGAGCAGGTCTTCACCCCTCCACTTT. This encodes CASSPSRSSPLHF.

This chain connects TRBV12-3 or TRBV12-4 to TRBJ1-4; perhaps TRBD1 as D (5 bases). This CDR3 spans 13 amino acids. V was pared by 7 bases and J by 10 bases, with 16 bases between. The CDR3 region has the DNA TGTGCCAGCAACCCCCGCTGGGGGGGAAAACTGTTTTTT. Encoded protein: CASNPRWGGKLFF.

The V and J genes are TRBV27 and TRBJ2-3; no clear D gene. Germline V lookup: CDR1 MNHEY, CDR2 SMNVEV (reference sequence). There are 14 residues in the CDR3. Trimming pared 5 bases from V and 2 bases from J, leaving 11 bases between. The CDR3 nucleotides are TGTGCCAGCAGTCCCTACAAGGCCACAGATACGCAGTATTTT. It is translated as CASSPYKATDTQYF.

V and J are TRBV5-1 and TRBJ1-2, with D unclear. Trimming removed 0 bases from V and 6 bases from J, with 15 bases in between. The CDR3 spans 15 residues. Germline V gene data show CDR1 as SGHRS and CDR2 as YFSETQ. CDR3 amino acids: CASSLAGPAPHGYTF. The CDR3 bases are TGCGCCAGCAGCTTGGCCGGGCCGGCTCCTCATGGCTACACCTTC.

The rearrangement uses TRBV5-5 and TRBJ1-1; D gene unclear. The CDR3 extends over 15 amino acids. CDR1 and CDR2 (germline): SGHKS, YYEKEE (reference sequence). Between the trimmed V and J ends, which lost 3 bases and 0 bases, there was a span of 12 bases. Written as DNA, the CDR3 is TGTGCCAGCAGCTCGATCGGAAGCATGAACACTGAAGCTTTCTTT. It is translated as CASSSIGSMNTEAFF.

This chain links TRBV20-1 with TRBJ2-7, with D perhaps assigned TRBD1 or TRBD2 (5 bases each). Trimming left V 3 bases short and J 2 bases short, with 14 bases between. Looked up from germline, CDR1 is DFQATT and CDR2 is SNEGSKA (reference sequence). The CDR3 spans 14 residues. The CDR3 bases are TGCAGTGCTAGTTCCGGGACCCTAACCTACGAGCAGTACTTC. Its protein product is CSASSGTLTYEQYF.

The chain recombines TRBV14 with TRBJ2-5, with 7 bases that match TRBD2. In germline, CDR1 is SGHDN, CDR2 FVKESK. The J segment lost 5 bases and the V segment lost 6 bases, leaving 12 bases of the junction unmatched. There are 15 residues in the CDR3. The CDR3: CASSQQSRGGETQYF. CDR3 sequence (DNA): TGTGCCAGCAGTCAACAGAGTCGGGGAGGGGAGACCCAGTACTTC.

The chain carries TRBV11-2 and TRBJ1-3; no definite D call. The length of the CDR3 is 14 residues. In germline, CDR1 is SGHAT, CDR2 FQNNGV. Trimming took 5 bases from V and 0 from J, leaving 8 bases between them. The CDR3 is CASSRTPSGNTIYF. The CDR3 DNA reads TGTGCCAGCAGCCGAACCCCCTCTGGAAACACCATATATTTT.

The CDR3 protein is CASRTGASGNTIYF. DNA of the CDR3: TGTGCCAGCAGGACCGGGGCCTCTGGAAACACCATATATTTT. V usage is TRBV6-5 and J usage is TRBJ1-3; D may be TRBD1 (5 bases). Germline CDR1 MNHEY, CDR2 SVGAGI. V was clipped by 6 bases and J by 0 bases, with 9 bases between them. The CDR3 totals 14 residues.